This TCR beta chain was profiled in a study of blood T cell repertoires in COVID-19. The overall study: Researchers got acute and convalescent COVID-19 samples from the United States, Italy and Spain.

Germline V CDR1 and CDR2: MNHNS, SASEGT. The V end lost 3 bases, the J end lost 8 bases, and 10 bases lay between the germline ends. The CDR3 has 13 residues. Recovered participants had two consecutive negative NP/OP PCR tests, healthcare professional clearance, or symptom resolution. Method: immunoSEQ multiplex PCR; TCRdb's copy keeps in-frame clones and lacks some. Altogether 130,000 to 150,000 clones are present, about 82% being singletons, with the ten largest covering around 6.2%. This clone was recorded only once. This receptor was identified in a woman between 40 and 50 years old who had recovered from COVID-19. Specimen: PBMCs or T cells enriched from blood (not recorded which). The chain has TRBV6-1 and TRBJ1-4; weak D call: TRBD1 (6 bases). The CDR3 region is CASSEGAWEKLFF. The CDR3 DNA sequence: TGTGCCAGCAGTGAGGGGGCTTGGGAAAAACTGTTTTTT.